The TCR beta chain described here comes from a study of CD8 T cells in Susac syndrome. Reverse transcription of 0.5 to 1 ug RNA was performed with random hexamers. A single record per CDR3 protein comes from TCRdb applying MiXCR to the immunoSEQ multiplex PCR reads. Among around 160,000 distinct CDR3 sequences listed, around 95% were seen once. Germline V lookup: CDR1 MNHEY, CDR2 SVGAGI. This CDR3 spans 16 amino acids. V dropped 0 bases and J dropped 0; count of bases not matched to a gene: 3. The sequencing sample was made of CD4+ T cells from PBMCs. The sequence derives from a human donor in good health. The chain employs TRBV6-5 and TRBJ2-3; 7 bases map to TRBD2. Written as DNA, the CDR3 is TGTGCCAGCAGTTACTCGTTAGCGGGTAGCACAGATACGCAGTATTTT. Translated: CASSYSLAGSTDTQYF.